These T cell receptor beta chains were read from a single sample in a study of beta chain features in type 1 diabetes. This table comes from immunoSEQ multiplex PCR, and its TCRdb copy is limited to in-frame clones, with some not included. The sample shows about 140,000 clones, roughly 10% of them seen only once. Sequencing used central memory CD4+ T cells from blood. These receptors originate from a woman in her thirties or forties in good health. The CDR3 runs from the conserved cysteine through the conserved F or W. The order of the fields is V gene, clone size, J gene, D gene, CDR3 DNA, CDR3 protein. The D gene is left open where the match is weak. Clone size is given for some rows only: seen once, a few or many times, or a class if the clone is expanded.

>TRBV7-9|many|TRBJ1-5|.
TGTGCCAGCAGTTGGGGCGATAGCAATCAGCCCCAGCATTTT
CASSWGDSNQPQHF
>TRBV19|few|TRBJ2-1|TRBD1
TGTGCCAGTAGTATTGGACAGGGGCGAACGGTGAATGAGCAGTTCTTC
CASSIGQGRTVNEQFF
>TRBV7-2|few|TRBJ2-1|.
TGTGCCAGCAGCGGGCGGGTCTCTGGGGTACACAATGAGCAGTTCTTC
CASSGRVSGVHNEQFF
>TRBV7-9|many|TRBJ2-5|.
TGTGCCAGCAGCCCAGAAGAAGAGACCCAGTACTTC
CASSPEEETQYF
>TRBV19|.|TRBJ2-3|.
TGCGGCGGGGATCGGGACAGACCAATTTCTAGCACAGATACGCAGTATTTT
CGGDRDRPISSTDTQYF
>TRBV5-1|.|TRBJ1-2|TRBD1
TGCGCCAGCAGCTCGACAGGGGTTAACTATGGCTACACCTTC
CASSSTGVNYGYTF
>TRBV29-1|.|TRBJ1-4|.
TGCAGCTTCGCGAGGTCCGAAAAACTGTTTTTT
CSFARSEKLFF
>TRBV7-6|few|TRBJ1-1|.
TGTGCCAGCAGCCAGGGCCTTCGGACTGAAGCTTTCTTT
CASSQGLRTEAFF
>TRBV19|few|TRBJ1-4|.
TGTGCCAGTGGGCCGACAGATGCTAATGAAAAACTGTTTTTT
CASGPTDANEKLFF
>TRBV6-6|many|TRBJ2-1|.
TGTGCCAGCACCCAGCAGGGCAGCGCTGAGCAGTTCTTC
CASTQQGSAEQFF
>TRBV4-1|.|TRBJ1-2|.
TGCGCCAGCAGCCAAGTCTTAGAGGGGAGGGGTGGCTACACCTTC
CASSQVLEGRGGYTF
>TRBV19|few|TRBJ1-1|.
TGTGCCAGTAGTATTATCTTTCAGGCAACTGAAGCTTTCTTT
CASSIIFQATEAFF
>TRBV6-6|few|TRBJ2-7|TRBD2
TGTGCCAGCAGAGCGGGGGTCGGGAGCTCCTACGAGCAGTACTTC
CASRAGVGSSYEQYF
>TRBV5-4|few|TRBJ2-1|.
TGTGCCAGCAGCCGCGAGCGGGCGAACTACAATGAGCAGTTCTTC
CASSRERANYNEQFF
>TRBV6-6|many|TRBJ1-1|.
TGTGCCAGCAGTGACCGACAGAGAGCGAACACTGAAGCTTTCTTT
CASSDRQRANTEAFF
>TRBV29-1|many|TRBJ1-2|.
TGCAGCGCCCACGCAGGGTCGGGTAACTATGGCTACACCTTC
CSAHAGSGNYGYTF
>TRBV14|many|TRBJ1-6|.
TGTGCCAGCAGCTGGACAGAAAATTCACCCCTCCACTTT
CASSWTENSPLHF
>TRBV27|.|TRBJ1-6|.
TGTGCCAGCAGTTTTGGACAAACGGGTTCCTATAATTCACCCCTCCACTTT
CASSFGQTGSYNSPLHF
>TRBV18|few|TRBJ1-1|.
TGTGCCAGCTCACCACCGATCAGGGTGATGAACACTGAAGCTTTCTTT
CASSPPIRVMNTEAFF
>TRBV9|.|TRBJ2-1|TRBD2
TGTGCCAGCAGCGTCCTAGCGGACAATGAGCAGTTCTTC
CASSVLADNEQFF
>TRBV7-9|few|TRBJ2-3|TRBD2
TGTGCCAGCAGCTCAAAAACGGGACTAGCGGGAGCCTACACAGATACGCAGTATTTT
CASSSKTGLAGAYTDTQYF
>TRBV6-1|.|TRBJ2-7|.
TGTGCCAGCAGTGAATCTTATAGGGGCGAGCAGTACTTC
CASSESYRGEQYF
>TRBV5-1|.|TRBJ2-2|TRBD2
TGCGCCAGCAGCCTGAGGGGCGGGGGGCCGAACACCGGGGAGCTGTTTTTT
CASSLRGGGPNTGELFF
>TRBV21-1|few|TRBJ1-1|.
TGTGCCAGCAGCAAAAGGGCAGGGGGCGTCCCTGAAGCTTTCTTT
CASSKRAGGVPEAFF
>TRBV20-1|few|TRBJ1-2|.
TGCAGTACTCAATCCCTGGGGGCCTACACCTTC
CSTQSLGAYTF
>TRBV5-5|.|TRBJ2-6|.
TGTGCCAGCACCCCCATAGCAGGGGCCCTCCCGGGGGGGGCCAACGTCCTGACTTTC
CASTPIAGALPGGANVLTF
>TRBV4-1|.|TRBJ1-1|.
TGCGCCAGCAGCCCTCGAAGCAACACTGAAGCTTTCTTT
CASSPRSNTEAFF
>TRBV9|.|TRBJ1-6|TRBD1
TGTGCCAGCAGCATGGGACAGCCGAACGGTTCACCCCTCCACTTT
CASSMGQPNGSPLHF
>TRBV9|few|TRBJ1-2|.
TGTGCCAGCAGCGGGCTGACAGATAACTATGGCTACACCTTC
CASSGLTDNYGYTF
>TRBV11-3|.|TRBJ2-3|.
TGTGCCAGCACCCAACAGGGCACAGATACGCAGTATTTT
CASTQQGTDTQYF
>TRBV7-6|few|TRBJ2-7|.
TGTGCCAGCAGCCCGAACACAGGGTCCGAGCAGTACTTC
CASSPNTGSEQYF
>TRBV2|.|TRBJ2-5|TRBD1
TGTGCCAGCAGTGAGGGACAGGGGTATGAGACCCAGTACTTC
CASSEGQGYETQYF
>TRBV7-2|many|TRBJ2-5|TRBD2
TGTGCCAGCAGCTTAGATCCTAGCGGGGGGACCCAGTACTTC
CASSLDPSGGTQYF
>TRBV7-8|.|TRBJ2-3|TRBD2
TGTGCCAGCAGCATAGCGGGGGCGGATACGCAGTATTTT
CASSIAGADTQYF
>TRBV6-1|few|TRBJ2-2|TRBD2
TGTGCCAGCAGTGGTCTGGGCGGGGGCACCGGGGAGCTGTTTTTT
CASSGLGGGTGELFF
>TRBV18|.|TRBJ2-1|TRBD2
TGTGCCAGCTCACCACCGGGCGGGGGAGATTACAATGAGCAGTTCTTC
CASSPPGGGDYNEQFF
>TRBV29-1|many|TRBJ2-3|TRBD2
TGCAGCGTTGAAGGGGGCTCGGCGGGGGGCACAGATACGCAGTATTTT
CSVEGGSAGGTDTQYF
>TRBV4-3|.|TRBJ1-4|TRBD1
TGCGCCAGCAGCCAAGATCTAGTAGGGACAGGGAAGGGGAAACTGTTTTTT
CASSQDLVGTGKGKLFF
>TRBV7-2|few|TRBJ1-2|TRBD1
TGTGCCAGCAGCCTGGGACAGGTTGGCTACACCTTC
CASSLGQVGYTF
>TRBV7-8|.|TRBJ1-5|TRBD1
TGTGCCAGCAGCGCTCGACAGGGTCATAGCAATCAGCCCCAGCATTTT
CASSARQGHSNQPQHF
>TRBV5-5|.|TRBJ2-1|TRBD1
TGTGCCAGCAGCTCGGGACAGGGCCATGGGAATGAGCAGTTCTTC
CASSSGQGHGNEQFF
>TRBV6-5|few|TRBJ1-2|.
TGTGCCAGCAGCCTGCAGCAGGATGCTGCTGGCTACACCTTC
CASSLQQDAAGYTF
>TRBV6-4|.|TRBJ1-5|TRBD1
TGTGCCAGCAGTGACATGAGGCAGGGGGGCAATCAGCCCCAGCATTTT
CASSDMRQGGNQPQHF
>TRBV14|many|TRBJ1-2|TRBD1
TGTGCCAGCAGCCGTCAACCGGGACAGGGGGCGAATGGCTACACCTTC
CASSRQPGQGANGYTF
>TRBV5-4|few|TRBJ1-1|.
TGTGCCTTTGGAGGAGAAGTCGCTGAAGCTTTCTTT
CAFGGEVAEAFF
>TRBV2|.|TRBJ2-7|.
TGTGCCAGCACGGACAGTTCCTACGAGCAGTACTTC
CASTDSSYEQYF
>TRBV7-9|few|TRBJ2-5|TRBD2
TGTGCCAGCAGCTCTAGCGGGGAAGAGACCCAGTACTTC
CASSSSGEETQYF
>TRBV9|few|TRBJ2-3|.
TGTGCCAGCAGCGTAGAGGGGGGGGCGTCAGATACGCAGTATTTT
CASSVEGGASDTQYF
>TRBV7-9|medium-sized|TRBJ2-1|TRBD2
TGTGCCAGCTCCCGTAGCGGGGGGGCGGCCAATGAGCAGTTCTTC
CASSRSGGAANEQFF
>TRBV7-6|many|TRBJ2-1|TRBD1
TGTGCCAGCAGTTGGAAGGACAGGGTGTACAATGAGCAGTTCTTC
CASSWKDRVYNEQFF
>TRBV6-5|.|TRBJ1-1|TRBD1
TGTGCCAGTAACAGGGGGCTGAACACTGAAGCTTTCTTT
CASNRGLNTEAFF
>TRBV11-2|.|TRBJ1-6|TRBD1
TGTGCCAGCAGCTCTTATACAGGGGGCTCCTATAATTCACCCCTCCACTTT
CASSSYTGGSYNSPLHF
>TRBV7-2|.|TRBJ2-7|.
TGTGCCAGCAGCTTTTCGAGAGACGAGCAGTACTTC
CASSFSRDEQYF
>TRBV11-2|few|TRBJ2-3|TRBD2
TGTGCCAGCAGCTTAGCAGCGGGGCCCACAGATACGCAGTATTTT
CASSLAAGPTDTQYF
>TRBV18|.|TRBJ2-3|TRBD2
TGTGCCAGCTCACCCAGCGGGGAGGGCACAGATACGCAGTATTTT
CASSPSGEGTDTQYF
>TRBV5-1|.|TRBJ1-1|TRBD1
TGCGCCAGCAGCTTGGGGACAGGGGGCGGCACTGAAGCTTTCTTT
CASSLGTGGGTEAFF
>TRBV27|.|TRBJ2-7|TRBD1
TGTGCCAGCAGTTTTAAGGGACAGGGAACCTACGAGCAGTACTTC
CASSFKGQGTYEQYF
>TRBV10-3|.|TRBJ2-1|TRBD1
TGTGCCATCGGACAGGGAACGGATGAGCAGTTCTTC
CAIGQGTDEQFF